The 19 T cell receptor beta chains presented below share a single source sample, sequenced in a study of OX40 agonist ivuxolimab in advanced cancers. Data came from immunoSEQ multiplex PCR; TCRdb stores just in-frame clones and leaves some out. Of around 76,000 clones listed, approximately 87% are singletons. The sequenced sample was CD4+ or CD8+ T cells sorted from blood, obtained in a trial of the OX40 agonist ivuxolimab. These receptors were taken from an adult with an advanced solid tumor such as melanoma, head and neck, liver or kidney cancer.

The chain employs TRBV6-1 and TRBJ1-3; a weak D match, TRBD1 (6 bases). V was cut by 6 bases and J by 4 bases, with 10 bases left in between. Germline CDR1 reads MNHNS; CDR2 reads SASEGT. This CDR3 spans 13 amino acids. CDR3: CASSGTLGNTIYF. The CDR3 nucleotides read TGTGCCAGCAGCGGGACACTGGGAAACACCATATATTTT.

The rearrangement joins TRBV7-2 to TRBJ1-2, with no clear D. V was pared by 4 bases and J by 7 bases, with 13 bases between. The CDR3 sequence is 13 residues long. Germline values: CDR1 SGHTA, CDR2 FQGNSA. The CDR3 nucleotides read TGTGCCAGCAGCTCCCGGACGTTTAGTGGCTACACCTTC. Amino acid sequence: CASSSRTFSGYTF.

The rearrangement uses TRBV6-5 and TRBJ2-1; 7 positions match TRBD1. The CDR3 extends over 13 amino acids. Germline V gives CDR1 MNHEY, CDR2 SVGAGI. The trim removed 6 bases at V and 11 bases at J, leaving 10 bases unmatched. The DNA of the CDR3 is TGTGCCAGCAGCTCCCCCGACAGGGTAAAGCAGTTCTTC. It is translated as CASSSPDRVKQFF.

V and J are TRBV19 and TRBJ2-5; TRBD1 might be the D (7 bases). There are 12 residues in the CDR3. The ends were cut back, 5 bases at V and 5 bases at J, with 9 bases in the middle. CDR1 and CDR2 from the germline V gene are LNHDA and SQIVND (reference sequence). The CDR3 region has the DNA TGTGCCAGTAGTCAGGGGGGTGAGACCCAGTACTTC. Its protein product is CASSQGGETQYF.

The rearrangement joins TRBV5-1 to TRBJ2-5, with D hard to call. The CDR3 covers 13 residues. Germline lookup yields CDR1 SGHRS and CDR2 YFSETQ. The V end lost 0 bases, the J end lost 0 bases, and 3 bases lay between the germline ends. CDR3 region: CASSLAYQETQYF. For the CDR3, the DNA is TGCGCCAGCAGCTTGGCTTACCAAGAGACCCAGTACTTC. Full variable domain (outside the CDR3, taken from reference TRBV5-1 and TRBJ2-5): KAGVTQTPRYLIKTRGQQVTLSCSPISGHRSVSWYQQTPGQGLQFLFEYFSETQRNKGNFPGRFSGRQFSNSRSEMNVSTLELGDSALYLCASSLAYQETQYFGPGTRLLVL.

As to this clone: The sample contains more than one DNA sequence encoding this CDR3. This chain uses TRBV19 with TRBJ2-1, with a weak D call TRBD1 (7 bases). The CDR3 totals 13 residues. CDR1 is LNHDA, CDR2 SQIVND, per germline (reference sequence). V was clipped by 8 bases and J by 1 base, with 9 bases between them. In DNA, the CDR3 is TGTGCCAGTTCAGGGGGGTCCTACAATGAGCAGTTCTTC. It specifies CASSGGSYNEQFF.

V usage is TRBV11-2 and J usage is TRBJ1-5, with 7 bases identical to TRBD1. V lost 5 bases and J lost 6; bases outside the gene matches: 7. Germline V gene data show CDR1 as SGHAT and CDR2 as FQNNGV. The length of the CDR3 is 14 residues. The CDR3 here is CASSADRVGQPQHF. In DNA, the CDR3 is TGTGCCAGCAGCGCCGACAGGGTGGGTCAGCCCCAGCATTTT.

The J gene is TRBJ1-1, the V gene TRBV5-1, with D unresolved. V was cut by 0 bases and J by 0 bases, with 12 bases left in between. CDR3 length: 16 residues. CDR1 and CDR2 (germline): SGHRS, YFSETQ. The CDR3 loop is CASSLAGGSLNTEAFF. CDR3 coding DNA: TGCGCCAGCAGCTTGGCCGGCGGATCTTTGAACACTGAAGCTTTCTTT.

The chain has TRBV4-2 and TRBJ2-3; D is uncertain. The CDR3 spans 15 residues. The V end lost 4 bases, the J end lost 4 bases, and 15 bases lay between the germline ends. From germline, CDR1 is LGHNA and CDR2 YNFKEQ. CDR3 region: CASSLSAETADTQYF. In DNA form, the CDR3 reads TGTGCCAGCAGCCTTTCTGCGGAGACCGCAGATACGCAGTATTTT.

The chain couples TRBV7-2 to TRBJ2-7; 7 positions match TRBD1. The CDR3 sequence is 15 residues long. Trimming at V came to 6 bases and at J to 0 bases, leaving 8 bases not matched to a gene. Germline V gives CDR1 SGHTA, CDR2 FQGNSA. The CDR3 reads CASRPYGDSSYEQYF. CDR3 nucleotide sequence: TGTGCCAGCAGACCATATGGGGACAGCTCCTACGAGCAGTACTTC.

The chain links TRBV28 to TRBJ2-3, with 9 positions matching TRBD1. V gave up 8 bases and J gave up 6 bases; unmatched junction bases: 9. Germline V lookup: CDR1 MDHEN, CDR2 SYDVKM. There are 14 residues in the CDR3. The CDR3 DNA reads TGTGCCAGCGGACTTTACAGGGGGCAGGATACGCAGTATTTT. The encoded protein is CASGLYRGQDTQYF. Variable domain in full (rest from reference TRBV28 and TRBJ2-3): DVKVTQSSRYLVKRTGEKVFLECVQDMDHENMFWYRQDPGLGLRLIYFSYDVKMKEKGDIPEGYSVSREKKERFSLILESASTNQTSMYLCASGLYRGQDTQYFGPGTRLTVL.

This rearrangement joins TRBV7-2 to TRBJ2-5; D may be TRBD1 or TRBD2 (5 bases each). CDR3 length: 14 amino acids. V shed 3 bases and J shed 1 base, with 9 bases lying between them. The V gene's germline CDR1 is SGHTA and CDR2 FQGNSA. CDR3 coding DNA: TGTGCCAGCAGCTTCGGGACGACCCAAGAGACCCAGTACTTC. It encodes CASSFGTTQETQYF.

The rearrangement joins TRBV4-1 to TRBJ1-3; D may be TRBD1 (6 bases). The V end lost 2 bases, the J end lost 4 bases, and 15 bases lay between the germline ends. Germline CDR1 reads MGHRA; CDR2 reads YSYEKL. The CDR3 is 16 residues long. CDR3 bases: TGCGCCAGCAGCCAAAGATCTTGGGGGGCCGGAAACACCATATATTTT. Its translation is CASSQRSWGAGNTIYF.

The CDR3 protein is CSVEADGANVLTF. The CDR3 region has the DNA TGCAGCGTTGAAGCTGATGGGGCCAACGTCCTGACTTTC. The chain carries TRBV29-1 and TRBJ2-6; D unresolved. Between the trimmed V and J ends, which lost 1 base and 3 bases, there was a span of 4 bases. Germline V lookup: CDR1 SQVTM, CDR2 ANQGSEA. The CDR3 consists of 13 residues.

This clone was observed a few times. The chain employs TRBV5-1 and TRBJ1-6; D unclear. V lost 0 bases, J lost 8 bases, and 6 bases lay in between. This CDR3 is 13 amino acids long. Germline values: CDR1 SGHRS, CDR2 YFSETQ. CDR3 sequence: CASSLGADSPLHF. The CDR3, as DNA: TGCGCCAGCAGCTTGGGGGCGGATTCACCCCTCCACTTT.

The J gene is TRBJ2-5, the V gene TRBV10-2, with 7 bases that match TRBD1. V was clipped by 6 bases and J by 4 bases; unmatched bases: 8. The CDR3 spans 14 residues. CDR1 is WSHSY and CDR2 is SAAADI in the germline V gene. The CDR3 sequence is CASSATGLGETQYF. The CDR3 DNA reads as TGCGCCAGCAGCGCGACAGGGTTGGGAGAGACCCAGTACTTC.

This chain uses TRBV5-1 with TRBJ1-1; perhaps TRBD1 as D (6 bases). V lost 6 bases, J lost 1 base, and 19 bases lay in between. Per the germline V gene, CDR1 is SGHRS and CDR2 is YFSETQ. CDR3 length: 16 residues. CDR3 DNA: TGCGCCAGCAAAGGGGGGGTCCAGGGACCGAACACTGAAGCTTTCTTT. This gives the protein CASKGGVQGPNTEAFF.

The chain combines TRBV10-3 with TRBJ1-2, with 10 bases identical to TRBD1. The V and J ends lost 6 bases and 8 bases, in that order; junction bases with no gene match: 6. Germline V gene sequence: CDR1 ENHRY, CDR2 SYGVKD. The CDR3 is made up of 13 amino acids. In nucleotides, the CDR3 is TGTGCCATCAGCAAGGGGACAGGGGACGGCTACACCTTC. The encoded protein is CAISKGTGDGYTF.

The chain couples TRBV2 to TRBJ2-1; no firm D call. This CDR3 region has 11 residues. The V gene lost 7 bases and the J gene lost 5 bases, with 6 bases spanning the gap. Germline CDR1 SNHLY, CDR2 FYNNEI. CDR3 nucleotide sequence: TGTGCCAGCAAAGGCGACAATGAGCAGTTCTTC. Translating gives CASKGDNEQFF.